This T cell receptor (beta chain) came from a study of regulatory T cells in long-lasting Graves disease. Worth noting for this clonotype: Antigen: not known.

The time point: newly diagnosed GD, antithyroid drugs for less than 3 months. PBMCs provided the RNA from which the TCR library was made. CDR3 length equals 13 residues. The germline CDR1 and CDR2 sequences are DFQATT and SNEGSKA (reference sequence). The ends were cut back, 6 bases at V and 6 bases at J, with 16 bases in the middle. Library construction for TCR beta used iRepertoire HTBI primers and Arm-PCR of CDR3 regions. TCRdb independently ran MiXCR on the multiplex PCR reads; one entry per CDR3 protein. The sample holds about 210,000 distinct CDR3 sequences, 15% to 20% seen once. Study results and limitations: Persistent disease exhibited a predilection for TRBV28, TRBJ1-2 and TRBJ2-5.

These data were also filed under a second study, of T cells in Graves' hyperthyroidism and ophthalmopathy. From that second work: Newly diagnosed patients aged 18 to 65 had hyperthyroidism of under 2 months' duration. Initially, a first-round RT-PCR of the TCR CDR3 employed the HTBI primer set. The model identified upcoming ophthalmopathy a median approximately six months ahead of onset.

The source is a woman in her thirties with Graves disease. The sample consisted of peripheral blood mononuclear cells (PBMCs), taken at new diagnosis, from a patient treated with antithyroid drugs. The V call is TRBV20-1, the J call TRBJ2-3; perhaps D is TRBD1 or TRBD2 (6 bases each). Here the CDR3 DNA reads TGCAGTGCAGGGGGGTATGATGTTGATACGCAGTATTTT. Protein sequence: CSAGGYDVDTQYF.